Detailed here is one T cell receptor beta chain. This entry comes from a study of cytomegalovirus exposure and HLA in healthy donors. V dropped 6 bases and J dropped 3 bases, with 11 bases sitting between them. CDR1 MNHEY and CDR2 SVGAGI come from the germline V gene. CDR3 size: 13 residues. PCR primers comprised 60 Vbeta and 13 Jbeta primers. The method was immunoSEQ multiplex PCR; TCRdb's version includes in-frame clones alone and lacks a portion of them. The profile covers under 200,000 clones, with 76% appearing a single time and roughly 0.76% taken by the ten largest. Healthy people donating bone marrow made up the donors.

The source material was PBMCs. This clonotype was obtained from a female donor in good health and CMV-seronegative. This chain links TRBV6-5 with TRBJ1-1; D unresolved. CDR3 DNA sequence: TGTGCCAGCAGCCCAGGAGGGTACACTGAAGCTTTCTTT. Protein sequence: CASSPGGYTEAFF.